A selection of T cell receptor beta chains follows, all from one sample in a study of blood T cell repertoires in COVID-19. Using immunoSEQ multiplex PCR, the repertoire was profiled, and TCRdb retains in-frame clones only, with some absent. Counted here are more than 250,000 clones, roughly 87% occurring once; the ten biggest clones make up 1%. The sequenced material came from peripheral blood. Source of these receptors: a man aged 50 to 60 with active or convalescent COVID-19. Each CDR3 is given with its conserved first and last residue. The D gene is left open where the match is weak. Only some rows state a clone size, as once, few, many or a class for expanded clones.

>NA|TRBJ2-4|TRBV18|17|TRBD1
CASGGYRGVLAKNIQYF
TGTGCCAGCGGAGGATACAGGGGGGTGTTAGCCAAAAACATTCAGTACTTC
>NA|TRBJ2-5|TRBV5-1|15|NA
CASSFSLAHQETQYF
TGCGCCAGCAGCTTCTCTCTAGCGCATCAAGAGACCCAGTACTTC
>NA|TRBJ1-1|TRBV28|14|TRBD1
CASSSGQGNTEAFF
TGTGCCAGCAGTTCCGGACAGGGGAACACTGAAGCTTTCTTT
>once|TRBJ2-1|TRBV30|15|TRBD1
CAWSITGGAYNEQFF
TGTGCCTGGAGTATAACAGGGGGCGCCTACAATGAGCAGTTCTTC
>NA|TRBJ2-7|TRBV7-2|14|TRBD1
CASSFRDRHYEQYF
TGTGCCAGCAGTTTCCGGGACAGGCACTACGAGCAGTACTTC
>NA|TRBJ1-5|TRBV6-6|15|TRBD1
CASSGGQGWNQPQHF
TGTGCCAGCAGTGGGGGACAGGGGTGGAATCAGCCCCAGCATTTT
>NA|TRBJ2-2|TRBV18|16|NA
CASSRDRPKNTGELFF
TGTGCCAGCTCACGTGACAGGCCAAAGAACACCGGGGAGCTGTTTTTT
>NA|TRBJ1-4|TRBV2|14|NA
CASKAGAASEKLFF
TGTGCCAGCAAAGCAGGGGCCGCCTCGGAAAAACTGTTTTTT
>few|TRBJ2-6|TRBV6-2/TRBV6-3|17|TRBD1
CASSYGTGISGANVLTF
TGTGCCAGCAGTTACGGGACAGGGATCTCTGGGGCCAACGTCCTGACTTTC
>NA|TRBJ2-3|TRBV6-6|15|TRBD1
CASSYIQGSTDTQYF
TGTGCCAGCAGTTACATACAGGGGAGCACAGATACGCAGTATTTT
>NA|TRBJ1-2|TRBV5-1|14|TRBD1
CASSLRGTGEGYTF
TGCGCCAGCAGCTTGCGTGGGACAGGGGAGGGCTACACCTTC
>NA|TRBJ1-2|TRBV6-5|14|NA
CASLNPGSNYGYTF
TGTGCCAGCCTTAACCCCGGGAGTAACTATGGCTACACCTTC
>NA|TRBJ2-1|TRBV4-1|14|NA
CASSHRGGYNEQFF
TGCGCCAGCAGCCACCGCGGAGGCTACAATGAGCAGTTCTTC
>NA|TRBJ1-4|TRBV5-4|15|TRBD1
CASSATGGGDEKLFF
TGTGCCAGCAGCGCGACAGGGGGTGGGGATGAAAAACTGTTTTTT
>few|TRBJ1-3|TRBV6-1|15|TRBD1
CASSDGRGSGNTIYF
TGTGCCAGCAGTGATGGCAGGGGGAGTGGAAACACCATATATTTT
>NA|TRBJ1-4|TRBV9|15|TRBD1
CASSAAGGSNEKLFF
TGTGCCAGCAGCGCTGCAGGGGGCTCTAATGAAAAACTGTTTTTT
>NA|TRBJ1-4|TRBV28|13|NA
CASSYGANEKLFF
TGTGCCAGCAGTTACGGGGCTAATGAAAAACTGTTTTTT
>NA|TRBJ1-6|TRBV18|13|NA
CASSPTRESPLHF
TGTGCCAGCTCACCAACAAGGGAGTCACCCCTCCACTTT
>few|TRBJ2-7|TRBV27|11|NA
CASSSFYEQYF
TGTGCCAGCAGTTCTTTCTACGAGCAGTACTTC
>once|TRBJ2-2|TRBV7-8|16|NA
CASSLVGRGNDGELFF
TGTGCCAGCAGCTTAGTAGGAAGGGGCAATGACGGGGAGCTGTTTTTT
>once|TRBJ1-5|TRBV2|15|TRBD1
CASSVPGGLNQPQHF
TGTGCCAGCAGTGTCCCAGGGGGCCTTAATCAGCCCCAGCATTTT